The present entry profiles one T cell receptor beta chain with its context. What it binds is unknown. The V end lost 2 bases, the J end lost 12 bases, and 16 bases lay between the germline ends. The length of the CDR3 is 13 residues. CDR1 is MNHEY, CDR2 SMNVEV, per germline (reference sequence). The sample comes from a study of OX40 agonist ivuxolimab in advanced cancers. As for the study in general: All patients had ivuxolimab intravenously every 2 weeks at 0.01 to 10 mg/kg. Partial responses occurred in three patients (one hepatocellular carcinoma, two cutaneous melanoma).

TCRdb keeps only in-frame clones here, not all; method: immunoSEQ multiplex PCR. The sample carries around 15,000 clones, around three quarters recorded once. General study points: Both blood CD4+ and CD8+ T cells showed clonal growth by week 6 at 0.1 to 3.0 mg/kg.

Sequencing used CD4+ or CD8+ T cells sorted from blood, obtained in a trial of the OX40 agonist ivuxolimab. This clonotype was sampled from an adult with an advanced solid tumor such as melanoma, head and neck, liver or kidney cancer. J is TRBJ1-1 and V is TRBV27; TRBD1 is a possible D gene (6 bases). The CDR3 region has the DNA TGTGCCAGCAGTTTAAATTCGGGGGGCAAGACTTTCTTT. Protein product: CASSLNSGGKTFF.